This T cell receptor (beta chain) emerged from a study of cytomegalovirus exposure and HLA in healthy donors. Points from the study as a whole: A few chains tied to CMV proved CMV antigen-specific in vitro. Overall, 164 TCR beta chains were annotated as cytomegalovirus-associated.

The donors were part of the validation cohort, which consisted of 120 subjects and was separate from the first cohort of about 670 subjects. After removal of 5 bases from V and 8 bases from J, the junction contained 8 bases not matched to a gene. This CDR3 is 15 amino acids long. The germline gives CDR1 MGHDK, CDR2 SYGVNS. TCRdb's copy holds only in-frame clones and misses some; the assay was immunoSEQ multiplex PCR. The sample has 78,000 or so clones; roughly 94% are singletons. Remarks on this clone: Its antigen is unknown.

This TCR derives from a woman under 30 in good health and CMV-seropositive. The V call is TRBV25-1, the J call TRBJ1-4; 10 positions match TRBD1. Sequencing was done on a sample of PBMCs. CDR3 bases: TGTGCCAGCAGTCGCCGACAGGGGGCAAGGGAAAAACTGTTTTTT. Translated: CASSRRQGAREKLFF.